The sequence of this T cell receptor beta chain was determined in a study of cytomegalovirus exposure and HLA in healthy donors. Points from the study as a whole: TCR beta V segments were, for the most part, productive about 87% or about 30% of the time in an earlier analysis. A few CMV-associated chains were confirmed in vitro to be specific for CMV antigens.

The CDR3 is made up of 15 amino acids. Germline V gives CDR1 SEHNR, CDR2 FQNEAQ (reference sequence). On this clone: Its matching antigen is unknown. One junction end does not reproduce the germline sequence, and a read error may be involved.

Researchers ran the PCR with 60 Vbeta and 13 Jbeta primers. Profiling relied on immunoSEQ multiplex PCR, and the TCRdb table lists in-frame clones only, not all of them. The sample shows 110,000 or so clones, over 75% of them seen only once. Sequencing was carried out using PBMCs. The rearrangement joins TRBV7-9 to TRBJ2-7, with TRBD1 identical over 7 bases. The origin of this receptor is a woman aged 25 to 45 in good health and CMV-seropositive. The CDR3 DNA sequence: TGTGCCCGCAGCCCCATCCCGGGACAGACTTACGAGCAGTACTTC. This encodes CARSPIPGQTYEQYF.